The rows below give T cell receptor beta chains drawn from one sample of a study of CD8+CD57+ T cells in acquired aplastic anemia. TCRdb re-analysed the reads in MiXCR, keeping a single row per CDR3 protein. The data hold about 160,000 distinct CDR3 sequences, with 47% observed a single time. What was sequenced was sorted CD4+, CD8+, or CD8+CD57+ T cells (not recorded which) from PBMCs. The receptors stem from a human donor with aplastic anemia. Each CDR3 is given with its conserved first and last residue. The order of the fields is J gene, clone size, V gene, D gene, CDR3 DNA, CDR3 protein. A D gene is named only where the DNA matches it firmly. Rows may omit the clone size; those that give it use once, few, many or a size class.

>TRBJ2-7|.|TRBV5-1|.
TGCGCCAGCAGCGGGGGGACTGCCGAGCAGTACTTC
CASSGGTAEQYF
>TRBJ1-6|few|TRBV10-3|.
TGTGCCATCAGTGAGTCGAGGGGTGGCTCCTATAATTCACCCCTCCACTTT
CAISESRGGSYNSPLHF
>TRBJ2-7|.|TRBV9|TRBD2
TGTGCCAGCAGCGAAGGACTAGCGGAAAACCACGAGCAGTACTTC
CASSEGLAENHEQYF
>TRBJ1-1|.|TRBV19|.
TGTGCCAGTAGTATACAGGCAGGGTTTACTGAAGCTTTCTTT
CASSIQAGFTEAFF
>TRBJ2-4|many|TRBV6-6|.
TGTGCCAGCAGTTTGGCGGGACCTATCTCCTTC
CASSLAGPISF
>TRBJ2-1|once|TRBV20-1|TRBD2
TGCAGTGCTGGGCGGACTAGCGGGGCCTACCACAATGAGCAGTTCTTC
CSAGRTSGAYHNEQFF
>TRBJ1-6|.|TRBV10-3|TRBD1
TGTGCCATCAGTGAGACCCGACAGGGGGCATTTGCTTCACCCCTCCACTTT
CAISETRQGAFASPLHF
>TRBJ2-7|.|TRBV2|TRBD2
TGTGCCGGGACTAGCGGCACCTACGAGCAGTACTTC
CAGTSGTYEQYF
>TRBJ2-5|many|TRBV6-1|.
TGTGCCAGCAGTGAAGTTCCCCAGGAACAAGAGACCCAGTACTTC
CASSEVPQEQETQYF
>TRBJ2-2|.|TRBV7-9|.
TGTGCCAGCAGCGTGACAGTGTTCGGGGAGCTGTTTTTT
CASSVTVFGELFF
>TRBJ1-5|.|TRBV2|.
TGTGCCAGCAGTGAAGGCAGGGGAGGTCAGCCCCAGCATTTT
CASSEGRGGQPQHF
>TRBJ2-5|many|TRBV7-2|.
TGTGCCAGCAGCTTAGGGCTAGAAGAGACCCAGTACTTC
CASSLGLEETQYF
>TRBJ1-5|few|TRBV28|.
TGTGCCAGCAGTTCCCCTCGAGGGAAAGCGGGTCAGCCCCAGCATTTT
CASSSPRGKAGQPQHF
>TRBJ1-5|.|TRBV12-3/TRBV12-4|.
TGTGCCAGCAGTTTTGGTGCAGGGTTCTATCAGCCCCAGCATTTT
CASSFGAGFYQPQHF
>TRBJ2-7|.|TRBV19|TRBD1
TGTGCCAGCAAAGGGACAGGGGGGAACGAGCAGTACTTC
CASKGTGGNEQYF
>TRBJ2-7|once|TRBV6-5|TRBD2
TGTGCCAGCAGTAACCCACTAGCGGGAGGGAACGAGCAGTACTTC
CASSNPLAGGNEQYF
>TRBJ2-7|many|TRBV6-5|TRBD1
TGTGCCAGCAGTTACGGAGGACAGGGATCCTACGAGCAGTACTTC
CASSYGGQGSYEQYF
>TRBJ2-5|many|TRBV19|.
TGTGCCAGTAGTATGCCGGGACGGTCGCGGGAGACCCAGTACTTC
CASSMPGRSRETQYF
>TRBJ2-1|.|TRBV27|TRBD2
TGTGCCAGCACCCGGGGGACTAGCGGGGGTGAGCAGTTCTTC
CASTRGTSGGEQFF
>TRBJ1-2|many|TRBV6-1|.
TGTGCCAGCAGTGAAGCATCTAACTATGGCTACACCTTC
CASSEASNYGYTF
>TRBJ2-4|many|TRBV14|.
TGTGCCAGCAGCTCGGACCTCGCGGGAAACATTCAGTACTTC
CASSSDLAGNIQYF
>TRBJ1-1|.|TRBV15|.
TGTGCCACCAGCACCCTTGTGGGCACTGAAGCTTTCTTT
CATSTLVGTEAFF
>TRBJ1-1|few|TRBV19|.
TGTGCCAGTATACCCGGACAGAACCCAAGTACTGAAGCTTTCTTT
CASIPGQNPSTEAFF
>TRBJ1-5|many|TRBV20-1|.
TGCAGTGCTGAATCCTTTGGGACGTTTTCAGGGCCCCAGCATTTT
CSAESFGTFSGPQHF
>TRBJ2-7|medium-sized|TRBV2|.
TGTGCCAGCAGTGAAAGTCGTACAGTCGGCGAGCAGTACTTC
CASSESRTVGEQYF
>TRBJ2-7|many|TRBV19|TRBD1
TGTGCCAGTAGTATCCACACAGGGGGCAAAAACGAGCAGTACTTC
CASSIHTGGKNEQYF
>TRBJ2-7|.|TRBV20-1|TRBD2
TGCAGTGCTAGCGGGAGGGACCTCTACGAGCAGTACTTC
CSASGRDLYEQYF
>TRBJ1-1|.|TRBV7-2|.
TGTGCCAGCAGCGGGAGGGTGTCCACTGAAGCTTTCTTT
CASSGRVSTEAFF
>TRBJ2-3|.|TRBV24-1|.
TGTGCCACCAGCGATTTCTGGGATCAGCCAGATACGCAGTATTTT
CATSDFWDQPDTQYF
>TRBJ2-2|.|TRBV19|.
TGTGCCAGTAAAAACCCTACAGAGGCCGGGGAGCTGTTTTTT
CASKNPTEAGELFF
>TRBJ2-7|.|TRBV30|TRBD2
TGTGCCTGGAGACCCCATTCCGGGACTAGCGGCTACGAGCAGTACTTC
CAWRPHSGTSGYEQYF
>TRBJ1-1|many|TRBV12-3/TRBV12-4|.
TGTGCCAGCAGTTCGGGGGGTATTGAGGACACTGAAGCTTTCTTT
CASSSGGIEDTEAFF
>TRBJ1-5|once|TRBV24-1|.
TGTGCCACACAGGCTCCATATAGCAATCAGCCCCAGCATTTT
CATQAPYSNQPQHF
>TRBJ2-6|few|TRBV7-2|.
TGTGCCAGCAGCTTTTTAGCTGGGGCCAACGTCCTGACTTTC
CASSFLAGANVLTF
>TRBJ1-1|many|TRBV6-5|.
TGTGCCAGCAGTGGCTTCAGGCAGGGGAGGACTGAAGCTTTCTTT
CASSGFRQGRTEAFF
>TRBJ2-1|many|TRBV19|.
TGTGCCAGTAGTATTAGCCAGGCGAGCTCCTACAATGAGCAGTTCTTC
CASSISQASSYNEQFF
>TRBJ2-3|many|TRBV5-1|.
TGCGCCAGCAGCGACGACACAGATACGCAGTATTTT
CASSDDTDTQYF
>TRBJ1-2|few|TRBV5-1|TRBD1
TGCGCCAGCAGGGATGGGGACAGGGGACAGGTTAACTATGGCTACACCTTC
CASRDGDRGQVNYGYTF
>TRBJ1-2|many|TRBV3-1|.
TGTGCCAGCAGCCTTCATGGCGACGAACTACACACCTTC
CASSLHGDELHTF
>TRBJ2-7|many|TRBV3-1|.
TGTGCCAGCAGCCAAGAGGTGGGGCTTTCCTACGAGCAGTACTTC
CASSQEVGLSYEQYF
>TRBJ1-5|.|TRBV7-8|TRBD1
TGTGCCAGCTCACCGGGCAGGGGGCAGTTTAGCAATCAGCCCCAGCATTTT
CASSPGRGQFSNQPQHF